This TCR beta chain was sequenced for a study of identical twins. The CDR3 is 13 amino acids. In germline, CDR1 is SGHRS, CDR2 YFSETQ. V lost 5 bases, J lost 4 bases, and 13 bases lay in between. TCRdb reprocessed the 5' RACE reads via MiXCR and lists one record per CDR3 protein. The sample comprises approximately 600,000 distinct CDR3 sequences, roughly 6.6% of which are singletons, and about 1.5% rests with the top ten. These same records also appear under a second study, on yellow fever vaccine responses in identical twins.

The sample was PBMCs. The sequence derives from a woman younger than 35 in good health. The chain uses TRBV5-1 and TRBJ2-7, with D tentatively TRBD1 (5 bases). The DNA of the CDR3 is TGCGCCAGCAGGGCAGGGTTAACGTACGAGCAGTACTTC. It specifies CASRAGLTYEQYF.